Here is one T cell receptor (beta chain) with its context. Its antigen is undetermined. Clones were read by immunoSEQ multiplex PCR, and TCRdb kept only the in-frame ones, dropping some. The sample shows 90,000 or so clones, about 90% of them seen only once. The sample originates from a study of OX40 agonist ivuxolimab in advanced cancers. Study findings and constraints: The CD4+ and CD8+ T cells in the blood had expanded clonally by week 6 at 0.1 to 3.0 mg/kg.

The V gene lost 4 bases and the J gene lost 3 bases, with 14 bases spanning the gap. Germline loops: CDR1 SGHRS, CDR2 YFSETQ. This CDR3 contains 15 residues. Samples were taken at baseline and on day 1 of cycles 4 and 7. This sequence was found in an adult with an advanced solid tumor such as melanoma, head and neck, liver or kidney cancer. Sequences were derived from CD4+ or CD8+ T cells sorted from blood, sampled in a trial of the OX40 agonist ivuxolimab. The J gene is TRBJ2-1, the V gene TRBV5-1; D is possibly TRBD1 (6 bases). The CDR3 coding sequence is TGCGCCAGCAGCCCCAGGGGTGGGTACTACAATGAGCAGTTCTTC. Its translation: CASSPRGGYYNEQFF.